These T cell receptor beta chains were read from a single sample in a study of blood T cell repertoires in COVID-19. TCRdb's table, derived via immunoSEQ multiplex PCR, lists solely in-frame clones and lacks some. The repertoire holds hundreds of thousands of clones, with about 90% as singletons. Specimen: PBMCs or T cells enriched from blood (not recorded which). These receptor sequences come from a woman between 25 and 40 years old who had recovered from COVID-19. Each CDR3 is given with its conserved first and last residue. D genes are given only for firm matches. Rows may omit the clone size; those that give it use once, few, many or a size class.

J: TRBJ2-7; D: TRBD1; size: NA; V: TRBV2; DNA: TGTGCCAGCAGTGGGACAGGATCTAATTACGAGCAGTACTTC; CDR3: CASSGTGSNYEQYF
J: TRBJ1-1; D: TRBD1; size: NA; V: TRBV11-2; DNA: TGTGCCAGCAGCGCGAACAGGGGGCCCGAAGCTTTCTTT; CDR3: CASSANRGPEAFF
J: TRBJ1-6; D: NA; size: NA; V: TRBV30; DNA: TGTGCCTGGAGTGCTCAAGTGGGACAAAGGAATTCACCCCTCCACTTT; CDR3: CAWSAQVGQRNSPLHF
J: TRBJ1-2; D: TRBD1; size: NA; V: TRBV2; DNA: TGTGCCAGCAGTGAGACAGGGTTTTCGAGGACCTATGGCTACACCTTC; CDR3: CASSETGFSRTYGYTF
J: TRBJ2-1; D: TRBD1; size: NA; V: TRBV7-8; DNA: TGTGCCAGCAGCTTAGCGAGTGGACAGGCAAACAATGAGCAGTTCTTC; CDR3: CASSLASGQANNEQFF
J: TRBJ1-3; D: NA; size: NA; V: TRBV7-9; DNA: TGTGCCAGCAGCTCCAACAGGGTCTCTGGAAACACCATATATTTT; CDR3: CASSSNRVSGNTIYF
J: TRBJ2-7; D: TRBD2; size: few; V: TRBV10-3; DNA: TGTGCCATCAGTGAGGCTAGCGGGGGGACCTACGAGCAGTACTTC; CDR3: CAISEASGGTYEQYF
J: TRBJ2-2; D: NA; size: NA; V: TRBV3-1/TRBV3-2; DNA: TGTGCCAGCAGCCAAGCCGACAGGACCGGGGAGCTGTTTTTT; CDR3: CASSQADRTGELFF
J: TRBJ2-3; D: TRBD2; size: NA; V: TRBV4-3; DNA: TGCGCCAGCAGCCAAGAACGCCTAGCGGGGGGGTTAGGTACAGATACGCAGTATTTT; CDR3: CASSQERLAGGLGTDTQYF
J: TRBJ2-1; D: TRBD1; size: NA; V: TRBV7-9; DNA: TGTGCCAGCAGCCGGATGGACAGGGGTTACAATGAGCAGTTCTTC; CDR3: CASSRMDRGYNEQFF
J: TRBJ1-1; D: NA; size: NA; V: TRBV29-1; DNA: TGCAGCGCCGTCCGGGACTTGAACACTGAAGCTTTCTTT; CDR3: CSAVRDLNTEAFF
J: TRBJ2-7; D: NA; size: NA; V: TRBV5-5; DNA: TGTGCCAGCAGCTCCGAAAGGAGCTCCTACGAGCAGTACTTC; CDR3: CASSSERSSYEQYF
J: TRBJ1-1; D: TRBD1; size: NA; V: TRBV11-2; DNA: TGTGCCAGCAGCTTATTCGGGACAGTAAACACTGAAGCTTTCTTT; CDR3: CASSLFGTVNTEAFF
J: TRBJ2-7; D: NA; size: NA; V: TRBV12-3/TRBV12-4; DNA: TGTGCCAGCAGTTCCCGGGATCCACCTCGGCAGTACTTC; CDR3: CASSSRDPPRQYF
J: TRBJ1-2; D: NA; size: NA; V: TRBV4-2; DNA: TGTGCCAGCAGCCAAGTTGCAGCGGGGGGCTATGGCTACACCTTC; CDR3: CASSQVAAGGYGYTF
J: TRBJ2-2; D: TRBD2; size: NA; V: TRBV14; DNA: TGTGCCAGCAGCCAAGTCGCGGGGGGGCCCACCGGGGAGCTGTTTTTT; CDR3: CASSQVAGGPTGELFF
J: TRBJ1-2; D: TRBD1; size: NA; V: TRBV4-3; DNA: TGCGCCAGCAGCCAAGAGCCAGGGGGAGACTATGGCTACACCTTC; CDR3: CASSQEPGGDYGYTF
J: TRBJ2-2; D: NA; size: NA; V: TRBV5-5; DNA: TGTGCCAGCAGTTTAGCCGGCGGGACCGGGGAGCTGTTTTTT; CDR3: CASSLAGGTGELFF
J: TRBJ1-1; D: NA; size: NA; V: TRBV29-1; DNA: TGCAGCGTTGAAGATCTCGGCGGGACTCGGGAAGCTTTCTTT; CDR3: CSVEDLGGTREAFF
J: TRBJ2-2; D: NA; size: NA; V: TRBV9; DNA: TGTGCCAGCAGCGTCCGGGACAAGGACGAATTGGGCCTGTTTTTT; CDR3: CASSVRDKDELGLFF
J: TRBJ2-3; D: TRBD2; size: few; V: TRBV6-4; DNA: TGTGCCAGCAGTGACTCGGCGGGGGGAAGCACAGATACGCAGTATTTT; CDR3: CASSDSAGGSTDTQYF
J: TRBJ1-3; D: NA; size: NA; V: TRBV28; DNA: TGTGCCAGCACCATAGGACAGTTCTCTGGAAACACCATATATTTT; CDR3: CASTIGQFSGNTIYF
J: TRBJ1-6; D: TRBD1; size: NA; V: TRBV7-2; DNA: TGTGCCAGCAGCCGCGAGGGGACAGGTAATTCACCCCTCCACTTT; CDR3: CASSREGTGNSPLHF
J: TRBJ2-7; D: TRBD1; size: NA; V: TRBV7-9; DNA: TGTGCCAGCAGCGCAGGGACAGGGAAATCAAACGAGCAGTACTTC; CDR3: CASSAGTGKSNEQYF
J: TRBJ2-7; D: TRBD2; size: NA; V: TRBV7-2; DNA: TGTGCCAGCAGCTCAGACTTAGCGGGGAAGCAGTACTTC; CDR3: CASSSDLAGKQYF
J: TRBJ1-5; D: TRBD1; size: NA; V: TRBV6-5; DNA: TGTGCCAGCAGGGGACAGGGGATAAATCAGCCCCAGCATTTT; CDR3: CASRGQGINQPQHF
J: TRBJ2-2; D: TRBD1; size: NA; V: TRBV30; DNA: TGTGCCTGGAGCCGGGACAGGGGACCCAACGGGGAGCTGTTTTTT; CDR3: CAWSRDRGPNGELFF
J: TRBJ2-2; D: NA; size: NA; V: TRBV28; DNA: TGTGCCAGCAGTCCCGGTTTTTTTGTGGGCCAGGGAAACACCGGGGAGCTGTTTTTT; CDR3: CASSPGFFVGQGNTGELFF
J: TRBJ2-2; D: NA; size: NA; V: TRBV5-4; DNA: TGTGCCAGCAGCTTGCGGAACACCGGGGAGCTGTTTTTT; CDR3: CASSLRNTGELFF
J: TRBJ2-3; D: TRBD2; size: NA; V: TRBV3-1/TRBV3-2; DNA: TGTGCCAGCAGCCGCCGACTAGCGGGGGTGAACACAGATACGCAGTATTTT; CDR3: CASSRRLAGVNTDTQYF
J: TRBJ1-1; D: TRBD1; size: NA; V: TRBV25-1; DNA: TGTGCCAGCAGGGCTGGGCGGGGACAGGGTTTTGAAGCTTTCTTT; CDR3: CASRAGRGQGFEAFF
J: TRBJ1-1; D: NA; size: NA; V: TRBV11-2; DNA: TGTGCCAGCAGCCAAAGGGTGGGGGGTCCGGGCACTGAAGCTTTCTTT; CDR3: CASSQRVGGPGTEAFF
J: TRBJ2-3; D: TRBD2; size: NA; V: TRBV11-3; DNA: TGTGCCAGCAGCTTAGAGGGGACTAGCGGCACAGATACGCAGTATTTT; CDR3: CASSLEGTSGTDTQYF